This T cell receptor beta chain appears in the sequencing data of a study of blood T cell repertoires in COVID-19. Overall study: Sites across the United States, Italy and Spain contributed samples from acute and convalescent COVID-19. PBMCs, B-cell-depleted T cells, or T cells provided the cDNA or gDNA that made up the material.

Living in 24 US areas, the participants were between 18 and 89 years of age. V trimming: 0 bases; J trimming: 7 bases; junction bases outside the gene matches: 4. This CDR3 spans 14 amino acids. The germline V gene has CDR1 SGDLS and CDR2 YYNGEE. How the authors handled the data: Amplifying reference gene primers gave estimates of nucleated cell counts. Here immunoSEQ multiplex PCR was the method, and the copy in TCRdb shows in-frame clones only, minus some. V and J calls and clone size are copied from that table; D and trimming were computed from the DNA. The sample has about 150,000 clones, approximately 84% seen once; the top ten hold approximately 3%.

The material sequenced was PBMCs or T cells enriched from blood (not recorded which). The sequence was collected from a woman aged 45-59 years with acute COVID-19. V gene TRBV9 combines with J gene TRBJ2-1, with 7 positions matching TRBD2. CDR3 DNA sequence: TGTGCCAGCAGCGTAGGGAGCGGGACTAATGAGCAGTTCTTC. Translated, it gives CASSVGSGTNEQFF.